The 13 T cell receptor beta chains in this list originate from one sample, sequenced in a study of OX40 agonist ivuxolimab in advanced cancers. Libraries were prepared by immunoSEQ multiplex PCR; TCRdb keeps only in-frame clonotypes and omits some of them. The sample includes more than 65,000 clones, around 80% of them seen just once. This specimen consisted of CD4+ or CD8+ T cells sorted from blood, obtained in a trial of the OX40 agonist ivuxolimab. These receptors came from an adult with an advanced solid tumor such as melanoma, head and neck, liver or kidney cancer.

V is TRBV28 and J is TRBJ1-2; D is perhaps TRBD1 (6 bases). This CDR3 spans 15 amino acids. Per the germline V gene, CDR1 is MDHEN and CDR2 is SYDVKM. V was shortened by 3 bases and J by 4 bases, with 15 bases between the two germline ends. The CDR3 region has the DNA TGTGCCAGCAGTTTTTCGGGACAAGTAATCTATGGCTACACCTTC. It yields the protein CASSFSGQVIYGYTF.

This clone came up once. This rearrangement joins TRBV6-6 to TRBJ1-4, with 9 bases matching TRBD1. The V gene end was trimmed by 0 bases and the J gene end by 6 bases; junction bases not matched to a gene: 5. The CDR3 contains 16 residues. Germline V gives CDR1 MNHNY, CDR2 SVGAGI (reference sequence). The CDR3 loop reads CASSYSTGTGYEKLFF. In DNA, the CDR3 is TGTGCCAGCAGTTACTCCACCGGGACAGGGTATGAAAAACTGTTTTTT.

CDR3 amino acids: CASSLAGRNSPLHF. DNA for the CDR3: TGCGCCAGCAGCTTGGCCGGGCGAAATTCACCCCTCCACTTT. The V gene is TRBV5-1, the J gene TRBJ1-6; D gene ambiguous. The CDR3 contains 14 residues. Germline CDR1 SGHRS, CDR2 YFSETQ. Trimming cost V 0 bases and J 7 bases, with 8 bases left between them.

The J gene is TRBJ1-1, the V gene TRBV7-2; D might be TRBD1 (6 bases). Trimming pared 3 bases from V and 2 bases from J, leaving 10 bases between. Germline V CDR1 and CDR2: SGHTA, FQGNSA. The CDR3 length is 14 residues. This chain's CDR3 is CASSLGHLNTEAFF. The CDR3 region has the DNA TGTGCCAGCAGCTTGGGACACCTAAACACTGAAGCTTTCTTT. The entire variable domain, with the rest obtained from reference TRBV7-2 and TRBJ1-1, is as follows: GAGVSQSPSNKVTEKGKDVELRCDPISGHTALYWYRQSLGQGLEFLIYFQGNSAPDKSGLPSDRFSAERTGGSVSTLTIQRTQQEDSAVYLCASSLGHLNTEAFFGQGTRLTVV.

The chain couples TRBV4-2 to TRBJ1-4; D is undetermined. CDR1 and CDR2 from the germline V gene are LGHNA and YNFKEQ. The CDR3 totals 15 residues. The ends were cut back, 1 base at V and 8 bases at J, with 14 bases in the middle. CDR3 sequence: CASSQAGGGREKLFF. CDR3 coding DNA: TGTGCCAGCAGCCAAGCGGGCGGTGGGAGAGAAAAACTGTTTTTT.

The gene calls are TRBV6-5 and TRBJ2-3; 10 nucleotides match TRBD2. With V trimmed by 2 bases and J by 4 bases, 3 bases remained unmatched. The germline gives CDR1 MNHEY, CDR2 SVGAGI. This CDR3 is 15 amino acids long. The CDR3 DNA sequence: TGTGCCAGCAGTTACAGCGGGGGGGCCTCAGATACGCAGTATTTT. Its protein product is CASSYSGGASDTQYF.

This clone was seen a handful of times. The rearrangement uses TRBV25-1 and TRBJ1-2; D not certain. V lost 7 bases to trimming and J lost 3 bases, with 6 bases between them. The CDR3 totals 11 residues. Per germline, CDR1 MGHDK and CDR2 SYGVNS. The CDR3 sequence: CASTGYYGYTF. CDR3 sequence (DNA): TGTGCCAGCACAGGCTACTATGGCTACACCTTC.

Notes on this clone: At the DNA level, this CDR3 is encoded by other sequences in the same sample as well. V and J are TRBV28 and TRBJ1-2, with a weak D call TRBD1 (5 bases). The CDR3 contains 12 residues. Germline-derived CDR1 and CDR2 are MDHEN and SYDVKM. The V end was cut by 1 base, the J end by 5 bases, with 5 bases between. The CDR3 loop is CASSLSGYGYTF. In DNA form, the CDR3 reads TGTGCCAGCAGTTTATCAGGGTATGGCTACACCTTC.

A few counts support this clone. The CDR3 reads CASSLGQANVLTF. The DNA of the CDR3 is TGTGCCAGCAGCCTAGGACAGGCCAACGTCCTGACTTTC. The V and J genes are TRBV5-4 and TRBJ2-6; TRBD1 might be the D (5 bases). V gave up 4 bases and J gave up 6 bases, with 8 bases separating them. CDR1 and CDR2 (germline): SGHNT, YYREEE (reference sequence). The CDR3 extends over 13 amino acids.

CDR3 sequence (DNA): TGTGCCAGCAGTTACGGGACGGGTGGCTACACCTTC. Encoded protein: CASSYGTGGYTF. V usage is TRBV6-5 and J usage is TRBJ1-2, with TRBD1 as a possible D gene (5 bases). This CDR3 is built from 12 residues. Trimming left V 2 bases short and J 7 bases short, with 8 bases between. CDR1 and CDR2 from the germline V gene are MNHEY and SVGAGI.

This clone was detected a few times. The chain carries TRBV6-1 and TRBJ1-4; no definite D call. Germline-derived CDR1 and CDR2 are MNHNS and SASEGT. V gave up 3 bases and J gave up 6 bases, with 11 bases separating them. The CDR3 loop spans 14 amino acids. The CDR3 is CASSDRRWDEKLFF. CDR3 nucleotide sequence: TGTGCCAGCAGTGACAGAAGATGGGATGAAAAACTGTTTTTT.

Regarding this clone: The same CDR3 arises from other DNA sequences in this sample as well. The J gene is TRBJ1-3, the V gene TRBV7-2; the D is unclear. Germline V lookup: CDR1 SGHTA, CDR2 FQGNSA. V gave up 1 base and J gave up 2 bases, with 9 bases separating them. The CDR3 length is 15 residues. CDR3 bases: TGTGCCAGCAGCTTAGGTAGAGGCACTGGAAACACCATATATTTT. It yields the protein CASSLGRGTGNTIYF.

With respect to this clone: An end of the junction does not agree with germline; a read error may underlie this. V and J are TRBV7-2 and TRBJ1-6; D is uncertain. Germline CDR1 reads SGHTA; CDR2 reads FQGNSA. CDR3 size: 16 residues. CDR3 sequence: CASSQDQQRVNSPLHF. The CDR3 bases are TGCGCCAGCAGCCAAGATCAACAGCGGGTGAATTCACCCCTCCACTTT.